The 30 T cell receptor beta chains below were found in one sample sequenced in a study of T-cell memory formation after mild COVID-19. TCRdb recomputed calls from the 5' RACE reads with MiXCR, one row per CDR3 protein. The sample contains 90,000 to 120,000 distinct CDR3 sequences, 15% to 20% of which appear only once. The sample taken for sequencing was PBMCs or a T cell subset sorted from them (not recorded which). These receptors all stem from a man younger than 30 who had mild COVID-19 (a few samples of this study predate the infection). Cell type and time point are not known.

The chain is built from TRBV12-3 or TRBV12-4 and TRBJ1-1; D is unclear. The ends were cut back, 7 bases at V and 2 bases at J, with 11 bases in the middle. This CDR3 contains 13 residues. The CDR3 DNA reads TGTGCCAGCACTCAACAGACTAACACTGAAGCTTTCTTT. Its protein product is CASTQQTNTEAFF.

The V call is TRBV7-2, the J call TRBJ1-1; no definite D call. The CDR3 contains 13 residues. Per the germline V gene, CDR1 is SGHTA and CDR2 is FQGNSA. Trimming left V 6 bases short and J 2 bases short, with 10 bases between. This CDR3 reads CASRVRANTEAFF. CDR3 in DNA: TGTGCCAGCAGGGTTAGAGCTAACACTGAAGCTTTCTTT.

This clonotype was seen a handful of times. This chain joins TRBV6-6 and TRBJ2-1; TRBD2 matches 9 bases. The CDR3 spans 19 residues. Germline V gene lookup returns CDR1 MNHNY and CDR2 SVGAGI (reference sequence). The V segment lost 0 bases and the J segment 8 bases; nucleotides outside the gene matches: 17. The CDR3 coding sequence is TGTGCCAGCAGTTACTCGAGTGCCGGCGGGGGGGCGGTTAGGGATGAGCAGTTCTTC. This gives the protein CASSYSSAGGGAVRDEQFF.

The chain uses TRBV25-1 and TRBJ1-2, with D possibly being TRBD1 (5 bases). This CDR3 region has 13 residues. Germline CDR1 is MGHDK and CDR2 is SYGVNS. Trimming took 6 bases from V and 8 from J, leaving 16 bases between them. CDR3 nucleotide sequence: TGTGCCAGCAGCTTGGGGGGGATAAGGGGCTACACCTTC. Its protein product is CASSLGGIRGYTF.

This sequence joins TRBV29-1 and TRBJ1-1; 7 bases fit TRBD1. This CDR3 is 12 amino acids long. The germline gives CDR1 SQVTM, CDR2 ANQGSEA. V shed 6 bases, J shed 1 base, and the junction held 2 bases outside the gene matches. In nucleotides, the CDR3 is TGCAGCGTACGGACAGGGAACACTGAAGCTTTCTTT. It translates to CSVRTGNTEAFF.

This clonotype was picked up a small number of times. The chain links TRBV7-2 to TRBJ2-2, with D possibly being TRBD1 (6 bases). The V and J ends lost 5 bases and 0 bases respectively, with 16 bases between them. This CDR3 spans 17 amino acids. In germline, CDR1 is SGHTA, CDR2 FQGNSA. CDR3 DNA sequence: TGTGCCAGCAGCGCACAGCCGGGACAAACGAACACCGGGGAGCTGTTTTTT. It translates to CASSAQPGQTNTGELFF.

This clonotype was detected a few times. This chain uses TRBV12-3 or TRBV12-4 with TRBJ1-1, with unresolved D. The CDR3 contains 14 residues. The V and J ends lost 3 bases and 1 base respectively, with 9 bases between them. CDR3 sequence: CASSLRRTNTEAFF. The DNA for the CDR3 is TGTGCCAGCAGTTTGCGACGGACGAACACTGAAGCTTTCTTT.

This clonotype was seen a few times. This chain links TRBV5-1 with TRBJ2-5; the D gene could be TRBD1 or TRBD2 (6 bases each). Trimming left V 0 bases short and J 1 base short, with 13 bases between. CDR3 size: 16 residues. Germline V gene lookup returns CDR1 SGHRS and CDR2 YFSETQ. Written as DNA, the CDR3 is TGCGCCAGCAGCTTGGGGGGGGCGAGGATCCAAGAGACCCAGTACTTC. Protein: CASSLGGARIQETQYF.

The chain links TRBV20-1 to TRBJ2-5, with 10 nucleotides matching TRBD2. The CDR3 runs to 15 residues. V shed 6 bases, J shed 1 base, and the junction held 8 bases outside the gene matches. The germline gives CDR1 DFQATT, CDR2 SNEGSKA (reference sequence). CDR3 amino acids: CSALSGGTFQETQYF. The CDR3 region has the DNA TGCAGTGCCCTTAGCGGGGGGACCTTCCAAGAGACCCAGTACTTC.

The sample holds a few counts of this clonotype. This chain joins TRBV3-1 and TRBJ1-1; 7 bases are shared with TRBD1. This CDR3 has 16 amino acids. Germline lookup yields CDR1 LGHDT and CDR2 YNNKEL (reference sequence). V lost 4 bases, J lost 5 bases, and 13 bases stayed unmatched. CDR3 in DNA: TGTGCCAGCAGCCTCATTCCCACAGGGGCCCGGACTGAAGCTTTCTTT. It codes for CASSLIPTGARTEAFF.

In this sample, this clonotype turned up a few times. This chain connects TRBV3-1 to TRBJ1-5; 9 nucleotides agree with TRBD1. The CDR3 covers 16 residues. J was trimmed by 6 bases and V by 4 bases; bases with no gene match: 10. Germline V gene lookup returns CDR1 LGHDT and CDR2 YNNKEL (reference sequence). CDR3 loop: CASSPGTGRGGQPQHF. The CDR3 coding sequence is TGTGCCAGCAGCCCTGGGACAGGGAGAGGTGGTCAGCCCCAGCATTTT.

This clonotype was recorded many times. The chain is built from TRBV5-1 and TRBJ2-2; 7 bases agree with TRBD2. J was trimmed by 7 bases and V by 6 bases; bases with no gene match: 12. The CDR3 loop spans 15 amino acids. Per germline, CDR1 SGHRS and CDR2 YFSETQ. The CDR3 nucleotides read TGCGCCAGCAACCGGGACTCCCAGCGGGGCGGGGAGCTGTTTTTT. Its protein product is CASNRDSQRGGELFF.

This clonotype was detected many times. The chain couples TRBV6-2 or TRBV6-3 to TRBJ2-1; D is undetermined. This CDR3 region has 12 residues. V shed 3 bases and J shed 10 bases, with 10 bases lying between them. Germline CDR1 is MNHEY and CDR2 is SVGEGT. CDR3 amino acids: CASSYSRREQFF. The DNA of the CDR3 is TGTGCCAGCAGTTATTCTCGAAGAGAGCAGTTCTTC.

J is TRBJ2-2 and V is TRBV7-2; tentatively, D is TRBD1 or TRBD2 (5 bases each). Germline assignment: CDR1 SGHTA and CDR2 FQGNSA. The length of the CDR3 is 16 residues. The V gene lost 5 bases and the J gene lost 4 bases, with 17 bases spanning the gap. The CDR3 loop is CASSPRWGSGTGELFF. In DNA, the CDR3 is TGTGCCAGCAGCCCTCGGTGGGGGTCGGGCACCGGGGAGCTGTTTTTT.

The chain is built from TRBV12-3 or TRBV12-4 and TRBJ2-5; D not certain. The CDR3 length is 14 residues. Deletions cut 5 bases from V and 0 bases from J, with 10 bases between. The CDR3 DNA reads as TGTGCCAGCAGTCTAAACCCGTACCAAGAGACCCAGTACTTC. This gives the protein CASSLNPYQETQYF.

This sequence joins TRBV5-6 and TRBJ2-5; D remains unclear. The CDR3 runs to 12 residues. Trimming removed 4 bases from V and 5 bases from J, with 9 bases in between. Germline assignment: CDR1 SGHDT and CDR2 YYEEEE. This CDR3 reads CASSRRRETQYF. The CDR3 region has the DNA TGTGCCAGCAGCCGTAGACGGGAGACCCAGTACTTC.

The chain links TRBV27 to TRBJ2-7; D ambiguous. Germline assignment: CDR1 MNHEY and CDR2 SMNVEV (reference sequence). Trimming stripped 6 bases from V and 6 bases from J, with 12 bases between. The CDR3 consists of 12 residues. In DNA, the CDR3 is TGTGCCAGCAGCAGCGTTCTGGGCGAGCAGTACGTC. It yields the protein CASSSVLGEQYV.

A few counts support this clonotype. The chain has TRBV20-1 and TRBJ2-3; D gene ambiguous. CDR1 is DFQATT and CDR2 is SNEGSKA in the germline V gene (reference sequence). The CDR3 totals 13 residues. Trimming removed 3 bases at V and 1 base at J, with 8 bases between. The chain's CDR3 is CSARTPGTDTQYF. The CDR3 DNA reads TGCAGTGCTAGGACCCCCGGCACAGATACGCAGTATTTT.

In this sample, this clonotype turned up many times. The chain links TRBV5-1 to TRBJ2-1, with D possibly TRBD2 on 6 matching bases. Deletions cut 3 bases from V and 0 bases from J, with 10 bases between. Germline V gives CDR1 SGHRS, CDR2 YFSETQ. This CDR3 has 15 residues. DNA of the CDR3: TGCGCCAGCAGCTCCGGGACTTACTCCTACAATGAGCAGTTCTTC. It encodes CASSSGTYSYNEQFF.

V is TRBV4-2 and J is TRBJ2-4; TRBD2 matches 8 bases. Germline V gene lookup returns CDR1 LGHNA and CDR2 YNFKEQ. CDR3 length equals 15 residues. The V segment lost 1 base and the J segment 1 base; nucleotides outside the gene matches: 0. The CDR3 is CASSQVAGAKNIQYF. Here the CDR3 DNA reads TGTGCCAGCAGCCAAGTAGCGGGGGCCAAAAACATTCAGTACTTC.

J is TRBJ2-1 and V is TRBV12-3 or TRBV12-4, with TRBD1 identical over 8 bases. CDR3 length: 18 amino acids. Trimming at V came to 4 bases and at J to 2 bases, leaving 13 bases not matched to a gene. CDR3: CASSSLLSPGGAYNEQFF. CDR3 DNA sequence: TGTGCCAGCAGTTCCCTCCTTTCGCCAGGGGGCGCCTACAATGAGCAGTTCTTC.

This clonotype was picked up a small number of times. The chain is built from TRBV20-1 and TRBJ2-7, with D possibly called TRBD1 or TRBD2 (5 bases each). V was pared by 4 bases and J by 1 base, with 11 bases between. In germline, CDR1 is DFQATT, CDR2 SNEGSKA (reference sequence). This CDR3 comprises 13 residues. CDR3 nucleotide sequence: TGCAGTGCTACCCCGGGACGATCCTACGAGCAGTACTTC. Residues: CSATPGRSYEQYF.

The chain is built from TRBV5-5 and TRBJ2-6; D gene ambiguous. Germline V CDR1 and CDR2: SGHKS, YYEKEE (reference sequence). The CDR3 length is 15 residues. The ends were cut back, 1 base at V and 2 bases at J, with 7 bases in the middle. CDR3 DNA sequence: TGTGCCAGCAGCTTGTTTACAACTGGGGCCAACGTCCTGACTTTC. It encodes CASSLFTTGANVLTF.

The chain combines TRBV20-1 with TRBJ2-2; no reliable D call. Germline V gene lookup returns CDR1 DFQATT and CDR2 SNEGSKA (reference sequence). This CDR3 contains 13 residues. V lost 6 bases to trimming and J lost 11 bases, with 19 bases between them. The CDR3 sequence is CSAHNTARRELFF. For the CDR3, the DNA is TGCAGTGCGCATAATACGGCGAGGCGAGAGCTGTTTTTT.

CDR3 residues: CASRLAGFTGELFF. For the CDR3, the DNA is TGTGCCAGCAGACTAGCGGGGTTTACCGGGGAGCTGTTTTTT. The V call is TRBV2, the J call TRBJ2-2; 10 bases map to TRBD2. V lost 6 bases, J lost 5 bases, and 3 bases stayed unmatched. Germline V gene data show CDR1 as SNHLY and CDR2 as FYNNEI. This CDR3 is 14 amino acids long.

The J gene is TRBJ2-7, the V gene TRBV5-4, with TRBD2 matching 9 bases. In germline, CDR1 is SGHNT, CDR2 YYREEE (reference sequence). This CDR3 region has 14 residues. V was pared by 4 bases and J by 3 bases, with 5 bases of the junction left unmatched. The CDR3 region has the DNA TGTGCCAGCAGCGGAGCGGGGGGAGGCTACGAGCAGTACTTC. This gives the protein CASSGAGGGYEQYF.

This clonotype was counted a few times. CDR3 nucleotide sequence: TGTGCCAGCAGATTGATGGGGGGCACTGAAGCTTTCTTT. This gives the protein CASRLMGGTEAFF. This chain links TRBV6-2 or TRBV6-3 with TRBJ1-1; D is perhaps TRBD1 (5 bases). CDR3 size: 13 residues. In germline, CDR1 is MNHEY, CDR2 SVGEGT. V lost 6 bases to trimming and J lost 4 bases, with 12 bases between them.

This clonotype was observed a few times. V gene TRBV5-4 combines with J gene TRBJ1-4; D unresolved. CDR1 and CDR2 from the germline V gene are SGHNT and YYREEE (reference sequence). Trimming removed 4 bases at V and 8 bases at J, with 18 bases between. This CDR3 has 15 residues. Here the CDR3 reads CASSQTSAVGEKLFF. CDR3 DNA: TGTGCCAGCAGCCAAACGTCGGCAGTAGGAGAAAAACTGTTTTTT.

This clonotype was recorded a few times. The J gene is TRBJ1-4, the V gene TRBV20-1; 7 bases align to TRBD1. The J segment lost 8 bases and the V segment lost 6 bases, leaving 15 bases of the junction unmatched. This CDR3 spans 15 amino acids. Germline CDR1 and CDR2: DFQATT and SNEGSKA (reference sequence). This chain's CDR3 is CSAQISGTQGEKLFF. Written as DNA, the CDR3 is TGCAGTGCGCAAATCTCCGGGACACAGGGGGAAAAACTGTTTTTT.

This chain's CDR3 is CSARDTASGGLVLQYF. In nucleotides, the CDR3 is TGCAGTGCTAGAGATACGGCTAGCGGGGGCCTCGTTCTTCAGTACTTC. V is TRBV20-1 and J is TRBJ2-4, with 10 bases matching TRBD2. There are 16 residues in the CDR3. Germline values: CDR1 DFQATT, CDR2 SNEGSKA (reference sequence). Trimming cost V 0 bases and J 11 bases; bases outside gene matches: 13.